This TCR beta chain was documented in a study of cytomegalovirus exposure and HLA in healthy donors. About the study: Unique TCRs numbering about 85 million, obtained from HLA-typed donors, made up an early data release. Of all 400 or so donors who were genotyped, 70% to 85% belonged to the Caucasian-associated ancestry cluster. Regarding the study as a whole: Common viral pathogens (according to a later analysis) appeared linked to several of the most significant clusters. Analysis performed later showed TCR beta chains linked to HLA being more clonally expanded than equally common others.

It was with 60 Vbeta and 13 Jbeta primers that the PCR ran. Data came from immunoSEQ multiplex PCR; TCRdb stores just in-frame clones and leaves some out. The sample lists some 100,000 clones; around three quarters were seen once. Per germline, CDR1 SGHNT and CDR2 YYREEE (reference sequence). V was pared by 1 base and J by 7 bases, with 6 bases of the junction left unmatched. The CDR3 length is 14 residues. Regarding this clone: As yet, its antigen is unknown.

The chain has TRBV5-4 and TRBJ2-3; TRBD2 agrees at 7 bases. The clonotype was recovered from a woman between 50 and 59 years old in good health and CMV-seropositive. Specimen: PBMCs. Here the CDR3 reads CASSLRRGGNTQYF. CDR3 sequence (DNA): TGTGCCAGCAGCTTGCGGCGGGGAGGGAATACGCAGTATTTT.